The rows below give T cell receptor beta chains drawn from one sample of a study of blood T cell repertoires in COVID-19. Produced via immunoSEQ multiplex PCR; TCRdb's table is partial and in-frame only. The sample has hundreds of thousands of clones; approximately 89% are singletons. Material: peripheral blood. Every receptor here comes from a woman aged 45-60 years with COVID-19, enrolled during active disease. CDR3s leave out the opening cysteine and the closing phenylalanine or tryptophan. Each record gives: J gene, clone size, V gene, CDR3 protein. The size field is filled for only some rows; it gives once, few, many or a size class.

j_gene: TRBJ2-3; abundance: NA; v_gene: TRBV9; CDR3aa: ASSPQGTSGGTQY
j_gene: TRBJ2-5; abundance: once; v_gene: TRBV24-1; CDR3aa: ATSDGHRGPQETQY
j_gene: TRBJ1-6; abundance: NA; v_gene: TRBV11-2; CDR3aa: ASSLQGSDNSPLH
j_gene: TRBJ2-1; abundance: NA; v_gene: TRBV5-8; CDR3aa: ASSRRVFGVSYNEQF
j_gene: TRBJ1-6; abundance: NA; v_gene: TRBV19; CDR3aa: ASRMGQANSPLH
j_gene: TRBJ1-5; abundance: once; v_gene: TRBV9; CDR3aa: ASSVEEDQPQH
j_gene: TRBJ1-1; abundance: NA; v_gene: TRBV12-5; CDR3aa: ASASRGIVTEAF
j_gene: TRBJ2-3; abundance: NA; v_gene: TRBV24-1; CDR3aa: ATFDSSTDTQY
j_gene: TRBJ1-4; abundance: NA; v_gene: TRBV7-2; CDR3aa: ASSWKGDEKLF
j_gene: TRBJ1-6; abundance: NA; v_gene: TRBV7-3; CDR3aa: ASSPSGGSQSPLH
j_gene: TRBJ2-2; abundance: NA; v_gene: TRBV30; CDR3aa: AWSVRVWRTNTGELF
j_gene: TRBJ2-7; abundance: NA; v_gene: TRBV28; CDR3aa: ASSAIGGAGYEQY
j_gene: TRBJ2-5; abundance: NA; v_gene: TRBV19; CDR3aa: ATHGQGKESGFETQY
j_gene: TRBJ1-2; abundance: NA; v_gene: TRBV5-4; CDR3aa: ASSFTFSNYGYT
j_gene: TRBJ2-4; abundance: NA; v_gene: TRBV7-3; CDR3aa: ASKGQPIAKNIQY
j_gene: TRBJ2-7; abundance: NA; v_gene: TRBV5-8; CDR3aa: ASSLGTGASSYEQY
j_gene: TRBJ1-5; abundance: NA; v_gene: TRBV4-1; CDR3aa: ASSQDQKGVWPQH
j_gene: TRBJ2-7; abundance: NA; v_gene: TRBV5-4; CDR3aa: ASSLGQGGSEQY
j_gene: TRBJ2-3; abundance: NA; v_gene: TRBV9; CDR3aa: ASSPSPTDTQY
j_gene: TRBJ2-3; abundance: NA; v_gene: TRBV2; CDR3aa: ASMRTSGGADTQY
j_gene: TRBJ1-1; abundance: NA; v_gene: TRBV29-1; CDR3aa: SVANRGLRNTEAF
j_gene: TRBJ1-5; abundance: few; v_gene: TRBV28; CDR3aa: ASSFIGQGDSQPQH
j_gene: TRBJ2-7; abundance: NA; v_gene: TRBV6-5; CDR3aa: ASSYPGGGNEQY
j_gene: TRBJ2-6; abundance: NA; v_gene: TRBV30; CDR3aa: AWTLGGASGANVLT
j_gene: TRBJ2-1; abundance: NA; v_gene: TRBV5-5; CDR3aa: ASSSPAPGAVRGEQF
j_gene: TRBJ1-5; abundance: NA; v_gene: TRBV3-1/TRBV3-2; CDR3aa: ASSQGGGAAPSNQPQH
j_gene: TRBJ1-2; abundance: NA; v_gene: TRBV28; CDR3aa: ASSHTDRSYGYT
j_gene: TRBJ2-1; abundance: NA; v_gene: TRBV5-4; CDR3aa: ASSSRTSGGINEQF